The 30 T cell receptor beta chains in this list originate from one sample, sequenced in a study of blood T cell repertoires in COVID-19. TCRdb keeps only in-frame clones here, not all; method: immunoSEQ multiplex PCR. The sample holds about 190,000 clones, more than 85% seen once. Sequencing was done on a sample of peripheral blood. The receptors stem from a man aged 25 to 40 with acute or convalescent COVID-19.

The V and J genes are TRBV11-3 and TRBJ2-3; 9 bases are shared with TRBD1. Germline V gene lookup returns CDR1 SGHNT and CDR2 YENEEA. CDR3 size: 17 residues. After removal of 5 bases from V and 4 bases from J, the junction contained 13 bases not matched to a gene. This chain's CDR3 is CASSLRGSGQGSDTQYF. In DNA form, the CDR3 reads TGTGCCAGCAGCCTAAGAGGGTCGGGACAGGGCTCAGATACGCAGTATTTT.

The chain joins TRBV11-1 to TRBJ2-5; D unresolved. This CDR3 spans 11 amino acids. CDR1 and CDR2 (germline): SGHAT, FQDESV (reference sequence). V lost 3 bases to trimming and J lost 3 bases, with 2 bases between them. The CDR3 DNA is TGTGCCAGCAGCTTTAAAGAGACCCAGTACTTC. It codes for CASSFKETQYF.

J is TRBJ1-1 and V is TRBV11-2; 8 nucleotides align to TRBD1. CDR1 is SGHAT, CDR2 FQNNGV, per germline. The CDR3 has 15 residues. J lost 3 bases, V lost 5 bases, and 8 bases had no gene match. CDR3 protein: CASSTRQGRHTEAFF. CDR3 bases: TGTGCCAGCAGCACGAGACAGGGGCGACACACTGAAGCTTTCTTT.

The chain is built from TRBV9 and TRBJ2-3, with D possibly matching TRBD2 (6 bases). Between the trimmed V and J ends, which lost 2 bases and 6 bases, there was a span of 16 bases. From germline, CDR1 is SGDLS and CDR2 YYNGEE. CDR3 length: 15 amino acids. CDR3 nucleotide sequence: TGTGCCAGCAGCGTCGATATAGGAGGGGTCGATACGCAGTATTTT. The encoded protein is CASSVDIGGVDTQYF.

The chain has TRBV5-1 and TRBJ2-5; 8 positions match TRBD2. The J segment lost 4 bases and the V segment lost 5 bases, leaving 4 bases of the junction unmatched. Per germline, CDR1 SGHRS and CDR2 YFSETQ. The CDR3 covers 13 residues. DNA for the CDR3: TGCGCCAGCAGGCGGGAGGTCGGAGAGACCCAGTACTTC. The encoded protein is CASRREVGETQYF. The full variable domain, its missing parts supplied by reference TRBV5-1 and TRBJ2-5, is KAGVTQTPRYLIKTRGQQVTLSCSPISGHRSVSWYQQTPGQGLQFLFEYFSETQRNKGNFPGRFSGRQFSNSRSEMNVSTLELGDSALYLCASRREVGETQYFGPGTRLLVL.

This rearrangement joins TRBV6-2 or TRBV6-3 to TRBJ1-6; no reliable D call. The CDR3 runs 16 residues. V was cut by 2 bases and J by 2 bases, with 10 bases left in between. The V gene's germline CDR1 is MNHEY and CDR2 SVGEGT. CDR3 residues: CASSYLRVAYNSPLHF. The CDR3 nucleotides are TGTGCCAGCAGTTACCTGAGGGTTGCCTATAATTCACCCCTCCACTTT.

In DNA, the CDR3 is TGTGCCAGCACCGATGACAGGGCTCGAGCTTTCTTT. As protein: CASTDDRARAFF. The V and J genes are TRBV12-3 or TRBV12-4 and TRBJ1-1; 7 bases are a match to TRBD1. The CDR3 totals 12 residues. After removal of 7 bases from V and 10 bases from J, the junction contained 9 bases not matched to a gene.

This chain links TRBV18 with TRBJ2-1; no firm D call. The CDR3 runs to 13 residues. Germline V CDR1 and CDR2: KGHSH, LQKENI. V lost 3 bases and J 0 bases, leaving 3 bases between the germline ends. The CDR3 sequence is CASSPLSYNEQFF. DNA of the CDR3: TGTGCCAGCTCACCCCTCTCCTACAATGAGCAGTTCTTC.

This rearrangement joins TRBV2 to TRBJ1-2; TRBD1 matches at 7 bases. This CDR3 comprises 15 residues. Trimming at V came to 3 bases and at J to 3 bases, leaving 7 bases not matched to a gene. Germline CDR1 is SNHLY and CDR2 is FYNNEI. CDR3: CASSDLEDRYYGYTF. In nucleotides, the CDR3 is TGTGCCAGCAGTGATTTGGAGGACAGGTACTATGGCTACACCTTC. Complete variable domain (other parts from reference TRBV2 and TRBJ1-2): EPEVTQTPSHQVTQMGQEVILRCVPISNHLYFYWYRQILGQKVEFLVSFYNNEISEKSEIFDDQFSVERPDGSNFTLKIRSTKLEDSAMYFCASSDLEDRYYGYTFGSGTRLTVV.

The chain couples TRBV4-1 to TRBJ2-7; 10 bases map to TRBD1. There are 16 residues in the CDR3. V dropped 3 bases and J dropped 3; count of bases not matched to a gene: 8. Germline CDR1 MGHRA, CDR2 YSYEKL. CDR3 nucleotide sequence: TGCGCCAGCAGCCAGCTCTCGGGACAGGGGATCTACGAGCAGTACTTC. Protein product: CASSQLSGQGIYEQYF.

V is TRBV28 and J is TRBJ1-1; tentative D call: TRBD1 (5 bases). The CDR3 has 14 amino acids. V was clipped by 2 bases and J by 4 bases, with 11 bases between them. Germline lookup yields CDR1 MDHEN and CDR2 SYDVKM. The CDR3 loop is CASSLNFRGTEAFF. CDR3 nucleotides: TGTGCCAGCAGTTTAAATTTTAGGGGCACTGAAGCTTTCTTT.

A note on this clone: Additional DNA sequences in this sample encode the identical CDR3. V is TRBV19 and J is TRBJ2-6; perhaps TRBD1 as D (6 bases). The CDR3 has 15 amino acids. Germline V gene lookup returns CDR1 LNHDA and CDR2 SQIVND (reference sequence). V shed 3 bases and J shed 4 bases, with 10 bases lying between them. Here the CDR3 DNA reads TGTGCCAGTAGTATCGCAGGGGCCGGGGCCAACGTCCTGACTTTC. As protein: CASSIAGAGANVLTF. Full variable domain (rest looked up from reference TRBV19 and TRBJ2-6): DGGITQSPKYLFRKEGQNVTLSCEQNLNHDAMYWYRQDPGQGLRLIYYSQIVNDFQKGDIAEGYSVSREKKESFPLTVTSAQKNPTAFYLCASSIAGAGANVLTFGAGSRLTVL.

The CDR3 spells CASSSGGAGSNQPQHF. The CDR3 region has the DNA TGTGCCAGCAGTTCAGGGGGCGCGGGAAGCAATCAGCCCCAGCATTTT. This sequence joins TRBV6-2 or TRBV6-3 and TRBJ1-5; TRBD1 agrees at 8 bases. V shed 4 bases, J shed 1 base, and the junction held 6 bases outside the gene matches. Looked up from germline, CDR1 is MNHEY and CDR2 is SVGEGT. This CDR3 is built from 16 residues.

This chain uses TRBV7-5 with TRBJ2-7; TRBD1, the table's D call, was not compared with the DNA. TRBV7-5 is noted as a pseudogene. The CDR3 is 13 amino acids. The CDR3 nucleotides are TGTGCCAGAAGCTGGGGGACAGCCATCGAGCAGTACTTC. Translating it yields CARSWGTAIEQYF.

In DNA, the CDR3 is TGCGCCAGCAGCTCAAACACCCAACAGGGCAATGAGCAGTTCTTC. As protein: CASSSNTQQGNEQFF. This chain joins TRBV5-1 and TRBJ2-1, with a weak D call TRBD1 (6 bases). The CDR3 has 15 amino acids. V was cut by 3 bases and J by 6 bases, with 16 bases left in between. Germline V gives CDR1 SGHRS, CDR2 YFSETQ.

Comments on this clone: This sample also contains other DNA sequences that code for the same CDR3. The V gene is TRBV30, the J gene TRBJ2-3; D unclear. This CDR3 region has 13 residues. Germline V lookup: CDR1 GTSNPN, CDR2 SVGIG (reference sequence). Trimming removed 5 bases at V and 1 base at J, with 10 bases between. Here the CDR3 reads CAWRTGGTDTQYF. Written as DNA, the CDR3 is TGTGCCTGGCGTACCGGTGGCACAGATACGCAGTATTTT.

The chain joins TRBV5-1 to TRBJ2-3; 7 bases map to TRBD1. J lost 2 bases, V lost 0 bases, and 3 bases had no gene match. The CDR3 is 15 residues long. CDR1 is SGHRS and CDR2 is YFSETQ in the germline V gene. CDR3 amino acids: CASSLEDRTTDTQYF. The CDR3, as DNA: TGCGCCAGCAGCTTGGAGGACAGGACCACAGATACGCAGTATTTT.

The V and J genes are TRBV6-5 and TRBJ2-1; tentative D call: TRBD2 (6 bases). The V gene's germline CDR1 is MNHEY and CDR2 SVGAGI. Trimming took off 4 bases at V and 12 bases at J, with 13 bases between the two ends. CDR3 size: 12 residues. The CDR3 bases are TGTGCCAGCAGTTCGCGACAGCGGGTGCAGTTCTTC. Its translation: CASSSRQRVQFF.

This clone was seen once. This chain joins TRBV18 and TRBJ2-1; D is perhaps TRBD2 (5 bases). Germline-derived CDR1 and CDR2 are KGHSH and LQKENI. V lost 5 bases to trimming and J lost 0 bases, with 11 bases between them. This CDR3 is 15 amino acids long. The CDR3 reads CASSFRGSSYNEQFF. The CDR3 DNA is TGTGCCAGCTCATTTCGGGGATCCTCCTACAATGAGCAGTTCTTC.

The rearrangement joins TRBV3-1 (or the pseudogene TRBV3-2) to TRBJ2-7; D may be TRBD2 (6 bases). V gave up 1 base and J gave up 4 bases, with 17 bases separating them. CDR1 is LGHDT, CDR2 YNNKEL, per germline (reference sequence). This CDR3 is built from 16 residues. The CDR3 sequence: CASSQGVWAGSYEQYF. CDR3 DNA: TGTGCCAGCAGCCAAGGAGTTTGGGCGGGGAGTTACGAGCAGTACTTC.

V usage is TRBV9 and J usage is TRBJ1-2, with 7 nucleotides matching TRBD1. J gave up 4 bases and V 4 bases, and 4 bases lay outside the gene matches. The germline V gene has CDR1 SGDLS and CDR2 YYNGEE. CDR3 length: 13 residues. The CDR3 protein is CASSPTGFYGYTF. As DNA, the CDR3 is TGTGCCAGCAGCCCGACAGGGTTCTATGGCTACACCTTC.

J is TRBJ1-2 and V is TRBV7-8, with 7 bases matching TRBD1. The junction had 10 bases not matched to a gene; V was cut back by 7 bases and J by 5 bases. This CDR3 has 14 amino acids. The germline CDR1 and CDR2 sequences are SGHVS and FQNEAQ. CDR3 amino acids: CASTGTGQSYGYTF. The CDR3 bases are TGTGCCAGCACCGGAACGGGACAGTCTTATGGCTACACCTTC.

The J gene is TRBJ1-2, the V gene TRBV5-1; maybe TRBD1 (5 bases). Deletions cut 3 bases from V and 0 bases from J, with 6 bases between. Looked up from germline, CDR1 is SGHRS and CDR2 is YFSETQ. This CDR3 comprises 13 residues. The CDR3 DNA sequence: TGCGCCAGCAGCTCGACAGCTAACTATGGCTACACCTTC. Translation gives CASSSTANYGYTF. The variable domain in full, completed from reference TRBV5-1 and TRBJ1-2, reads KAGVTQTPRYLIKTRGQQVTLSCSPISGHRSVSWYQQTPGQGLQFLFEYFSETQRNKGNFPGRFSGRQFSNSRSEMNVSTLELGDSALYLCASSSTANYGYTFGSGTRLTVV.

The rearrangement links TRBV11-1 to TRBJ1-6, with D possibly TRBD1 on 6 matching bases. CDR1 and CDR2 (germline): SGHAT, FQDESV (reference sequence). The CDR3 covers 16 residues. The V end lost 5 bases, the J end lost 6 bases, and 17 bases lay between the germline ends. CDR3 nucleotides: TGTGCCAGCAGCCCGACCTTCCAGGGGACTAATTCACCCCTCCACTTT. It codes for CASSPTFQGTNSPLHF.

The V and J genes are TRBV7-3 and TRBJ2-2; 8 bases line up with TRBD2. Germline V gives CDR1 SGHTA, CDR2 FQGTGA. CDR3 size: 16 residues. With 7 bases clipped from V and 7 bases from J, the junction kept 14 bases outside the gene matches. The CDR3 sequence is CASNPVSGGLFGELFF. The CDR3 DNA is TGTGCCAGCAACCCAGTTTCGGGGGGGCTGTTCGGGGAGCTGTTTTTT.

This clone was seen just once. The CDR3 here is CASSSGGSGANVLTF. Written as DNA, the CDR3 is TGCGCCAGCAGCTCAGGGGGATCTGGGGCCAACGTCCTGACTTTC. The chain links TRBV5-1 to TRBJ2-6; 7 bases are a match to TRBD1. Trimming cost V 3 bases and J 1 base; bases outside gene matches: 1. CDR3 length: 15 amino acids. Germline V gene sequence: CDR1 SGHRS, CDR2 YFSETQ.

The J gene is TRBJ1-2, the V gene TRBV4-1; maybe TRBD1 (6 bases). The germline V gene encodes CDR1 MGHRA and CDR2 YSYEKL. The CDR3 totals 16 residues. V shed 0 bases and J shed 4 bases, with 15 bases lying between them. CDR3 DNA: TGCGCCAGCAGCCAAGATCTGGCAGGGGATGTCTATGGCTACACCTTC. Amino acids: CASSQDLAGDVYGYTF.

In its sample, this clone ranks as medium-sized. The V and J genes are TRBV7-9 and TRBJ1-2; 9 bases fit TRBD1. CDR1 is SEHNR and CDR2 is FQNEAQ in the germline V gene (reference sequence). J lost 2 bases, V lost 5 bases, and 3 bases had no gene match. The CDR3 runs 14 residues. CDR3 amino acids: CASSKGTGNYGYTF. The CDR3 bases are TGTGCCAGCAGCAAAGGGACAGGGAACTATGGCTACACCTTC.

The chain uses TRBV5-3 and TRBJ2-4; maybe TRBD2 (5 bases). TRBV5-3 is an ORF for which the function is uncertain. CDR3 size: 15 residues. V lost 3 bases to trimming and J lost 0 bases, with 10 bases between them. The CDR3 sequence: CARSWRHRAKNIQYF. For the CDR3, the DNA is TGTGCCAGAAGCTGGAGGCACAGAGCCAAAAACATTCAGTACTTC.

V gene TRBV7-9 combines with J gene TRBJ1-4; 7 bases line up with TRBD1. The CDR3 is 17 residues long. CDR1 is SEHNR, CDR2 FQNEAQ, per germline (reference sequence). Trimming cost V 2 bases and J 8 bases; bases outside gene matches: 14. CDR3 sequence: CASSLRGDSSLGEKLFF. CDR3 nucleotides: TGTGCCAGCAGCTTAAGGGGGGACAGTTCTTTGGGCGAAAAACTGTTTTTT. The entire variable domain, with the rest obtained from reference TRBV7-9 and TRBJ1-4, is as follows: DTGVSQNPRHKITKRGQNVTFRCDPISEHNRLYWYRQTLGQGPEFLTYFQNEAQLEKSRLLSDRFSAERPKGSFSTLEIQRTEQGDSAMYLCASSLRGDSSLGEKLFFGSGTQLSVL.